This entry lists 21 T cell receptor beta chains sequenced from one sample in a study of regulatory dendritic cells for organ transplantation. Clones were read by immunoSEQ multiplex PCR, and TCRdb kept only the in-frame ones, dropping some. The sample contains 20,000 to 25,000 clones, roughly 69% of which appear only once. The sequencing input was memory CD4+ T cells from blood. Subset reported: CD45RO+ memory T cells. These receptors originate from a human donor in good health.

This clone was observed a few times. J is TRBJ1-6 and V is TRBV7-9; D ambiguous. The V and J ends lost 5 bases and 7 bases respectively, with 15 bases between them. This CDR3 is built from 15 residues. CDR1 is SEHNR, CDR2 FQNEAQ, per germline (reference sequence). The CDR3 DNA is TGTGCCAGCAGCCCGGAGGGTGGCAGGAATTCACCCCTCCACTTT. It is translated as CASSPEGGRNSPLHF.

V gene TRBV4-1 combines with J gene TRBJ1-3; TRBD1 might be the D (6 bases). Trimming shortened V by 0 bases and J by 4 bases, and 10 bases separated the two germline ends. CDR1 is MGHRA and CDR2 is YSYEKL in the germline V gene. The CDR3 is 15 amino acids. The CDR3 protein is CASSQDPGAGNTIYF. The CDR3 nucleotides are TGCGCCAGCAGCCAAGATCCAGGGGCCGGAAACACCATATATTTT.

The rearrangement links TRBV6-5 to TRBJ2-3; no clear D. The CDR3 contains 15 residues. Germline V gene data show CDR1 as MNHEY and CDR2 as SVGAGI. V was shortened by 7 bases and J by 0 bases, with 14 bases between the two germline ends. The CDR3 reads CASKRQVVSTDTQYF. Here the CDR3 DNA reads TGTGCCAGCAAAAGGCAGGTCGTTAGCACAGATACGCAGTATTTT.

The chain uses TRBV6-6 and TRBJ2-5; D may be TRBD2 (5 bases). Looked up from germline, CDR1 is MNHNY and CDR2 is SVGAGI (reference sequence). The CDR3 covers 16 residues. V was clipped by 2 bases and J by 1 base, with 14 bases between them. CDR3 nucleotides: TGTGCCAGCAGTTACGGAGGCAGAGGTATCCAAGAGACCCAGTACTTC. It yields the protein CASSYGGRGIQETQYF.

This clone has just a few counts. The rearrangement uses TRBV7-2 and TRBJ2-5; no definite D call. CDR3 size: 15 residues. V lost 0 bases, J lost 5 bases, and 13 bases lay in between. CDR1 is SGHTA and CDR2 is FQGNSA in the germline V gene. The CDR3 sequence is CASSLASSFLETQYF. CDR3 nucleotide sequence: TGTGCCAGCAGCTTAGCGTCGAGCTTCCTGGAGACCCAGTACTTC.

The J gene is TRBJ1-1, the V gene TRBV5-4; no reliable D call. The germline gives CDR1 SGHNT, CDR2 YYREEE (reference sequence). With 0 bases removed from V and 6 bases from J, the gap between germline ends came to 12 bases. The CDR3 runs to 14 residues. CDR3 sequence: CASSLEWGSAEAFF. The CDR3 DNA is TGTGCCAGCAGCTTGGAGTGGGGTAGCGCTGAAGCTTTCTTT.

The rearrangement uses TRBV2 and TRBJ2-1, with D hard to call. Trimming shortened V by 1 base and J by 10 bases, and 11 bases separated the two germline ends. Germline values: CDR1 SNHLY, CDR2 FYNNEI. This CDR3 region has 13 residues. CDR3 nucleotide sequence: TGTGCCAGCAGTGAAGGTTGGCTTTGGGAGCAGTTCTTC. Translating it yields CASSEGWLWEQFF. The full variable domain, rest sourced from reference TRBV2 and TRBJ2-1, is EPEVTQTPSHQVTQMGQEVILRCVPISNHLYFYWYRQILGQKVEFLVSFYNNEISEKSEIFDDQFSVERPDGSNFTLKIRSTKLEDSAMYFCASSEGWLWEQFFGPGTRLTVL.

The chain is built from TRBV5-1 and TRBJ1-1, with 10 bases matching TRBD1. CDR3 length: 16 amino acids. V lost 5 bases and J lost 0; bases outside the gene matches: 7. Germline values: CDR1 SGHRS, CDR2 YFSETQ. As DNA, the CDR3 is TGCGCCAGCAGTAGGACAGGGGGTTCCTTGAACACTGAAGCTTTCTTT. As protein: CASSRTGGSLNTEAFF.

The CDR3 region has the DNA TGTGCCAGCAACCCCGGGGTGTCGGTCGCCGGGGAGCTGTTTTTT. The encoded protein is CASNPGVSVAGELFF. The rearrangement links TRBV6-9 to TRBJ2-2; weak D call: TRBD2 (5 bases). Trimming cost V 7 bases and J 6 bases, with 18 bases left between them. Germline values: CDR1 MNHGY, CDR2 SVAAGI. This CDR3 contains 15 residues.

This clone occurred a few times. J is TRBJ2-1 and V is TRBV7-9; TRBD2 might be the D (6 bases). Trimming cost V 4 bases and J 16 bases, with 23 bases left between them. The CDR3 spans 14 residues. CDR1 and CDR2 (germline): SEHNR, FQNEAQ (reference sequence). CDR3 bases: TGTGCCAGCAGCTCCGACTACGGACCTTCGGGGGTTTTCTTC. Amino acid sequence: CASSSDYGPSGVFF.

This rearrangement joins TRBV11-2 to TRBJ2-3; the D gene is possibly TRBD2 (6 bases). This CDR3 region has 12 residues. The germline V gene encodes CDR1 SGHAT and CDR2 FQNNGV. Trimming took 3 bases from V and 6 from J, leaving 7 bases between them. The CDR3 DNA sequence: TGTGCCAGCAGCTTTCGGGGGGATACGCAGTATTTT. This encodes CASSFRGDTQYF. The complete variable domain, with remaining parts taken from reference TRBV11-2 and TRBJ2-3, reads EAGVAQSPRYKIIEKRQSVAFWCNPISGHATLYWYQQILGQGPKLLIQFQNNGVVDDSQLPKDRFSAERLKGVDSTLKIQPAKLEDSAVYLCASSFRGDTQYFGPGTRLTVL.

The chain joins TRBV18 to TRBJ1-6, with D unresolved. Trimming took 2 bases from V and 7 from J, leaving 12 bases between them. Germline lookup yields CDR1 KGHSH and CDR2 LQKENI. This CDR3 has 15 amino acids. CDR3 bases: TGTGCCAGCTCACCAGGCGGAGGCCAAAATTCACCCCTCCACTTT. It specifies CASSPGGGQNSPLHF. The full variable domain, its missing parts supplied by reference TRBV18 and TRBJ1-6, is NAGVMQNPRHLVRRRGQEARLRCSPMKGHSHVYWYRQLPEEGLKFMVYLQKENIIDESGMPKERFSAEFPKEGPSILRIQQVVRGDSAAYFCASSPGGGQNSPLHFGNGTRLTVT.

The rearrangement uses TRBV6-5 and TRBJ1-6, with D possibly matching TRBD1 (6 bases). The CDR3 sequence is 15 residues long. The ends were cut back, 6 bases at V and 4 bases at J, with 13 bases in the middle. The V gene's germline CDR1 is MNHEY and CDR2 SVGAGI. CDR3 in DNA: TGTGCCAGCAGGAAGGGCGGACAGTATAATTCACCCCTCCACTTT. Amino acid sequence: CASRKGGQYNSPLHF.

The chain combines TRBV7-2 with TRBJ2-3, with D possibly TRBD1 on 5 matching bases. The germline V and J ends were trimmed by 0 bases and 10 bases, with 14 bases remaining between them. The CDR3 runs 14 residues. CDR1 is SGHTA, CDR2 FQGNSA, per germline. The DNA for the CDR3 is TGTGCCAGCAGCTTAGCTGGGGCTTCCTCTTCGCAGTATTTT. This encodes CASSLAGASSSQYF. Based on the CDR3 plus reference TRBV7-2 and TRBJ2-3, the full variable domain is GAGVSQSPSNKVTEKGKDVELRCDPISGHTALYWYRQSLGQGLEFLIYFQGNSAPDKSGLPSDRFSAERTGGSVSTLTIQRTQQEDSAVYLCASSLAGASSSQYFGPGTRLTVL.

This clone has just a few counts. This chain uses TRBV5-1 with TRBJ2-7; TRBD1 matches at 11 bases. Trimming cost V 3 bases and J 2 bases; bases outside gene matches: 4. The length of the CDR3 is 15 residues. Germline assignment: CDR1 SGHRS and CDR2 YFSETQ. The CDR3 coding sequence is TGCGCCAGCAGCTCGGGACAGGGGGTCCCCTACGAGCAGTACTTC. It translates to CASSSGQGVPYEQYF. Combining the CDR3 with reference TRBV5-1 and TRBJ2-7 gives the whole variable domain KAGVTQTPRYLIKTRGQQVTLSCSPISGHRSVSWYQQTPGQGLQFLFEYFSETQRNKGNFPGRFSGRQFSNSRSEMNVSTLELGDSALYLCASSSGQGVPYEQYFGPGTRLTVT.

This clone was detected only once. The J gene is TRBJ2-5, the V gene TRBV27, with TRBD2 matching 12 bases. This CDR3 region has 14 residues. The germline V gene has CDR1 MNHEY and CDR2 SMNVEV (reference sequence). J was trimmed by 1 base and V by 7 bases; bases with no gene match: 1. Written as DNA, the CDR3 is TGTGCCAGCAAACTAGCGGGGGGCCAAGAGACCCAGTACTTC. It yields the protein CASKLAGGQETQYF.

The rearrangement uses TRBV18 and TRBJ1-5, with 7 positions matching TRBD1. Germline CDR1 KGHSH, CDR2 LQKENI. V lost 1 base, J lost 5 bases, and 8 bases stayed unmatched. The CDR3 has 16 amino acids. The chain's CDR3 is CASSPLTKGADQPQHF. The CDR3 DNA is TGTGCCAGCTCACCACTTACGAAGGGGGCGGATCAGCCCCAGCATTTT.

V usage is TRBV10-3 and J usage is TRBJ2-5; 14 bases line up with TRBD2. The CDR3 consists of 15 residues. CDR1 and CDR2 from the germline V gene are ENHRY and SYGVKD. Germline trimming cut 6 bases from V and 1 base from J; bases unmatched to any gene: 1. The CDR3 DNA sequence: TGTGCCATCAGGGGACTAGCGGGGGTCCAAGAGACCCAGTACTTC. Its translation: CAIRGLAGVQETQYF.

This clone showed up just once. The chain has TRBV9 and TRBJ2-5; tentatively, D is TRBD2 (7 bases). V lost 3 bases and J 1 base, leaving 16 bases between the germline ends. Germline V CDR1 and CDR2: SGDLS, YYNGEE. This CDR3 is built from 16 residues. The CDR3 region has the DNA TGTGCCAGCAGCGCCTCGGGGGGCACGCCCCAAGAGACCCAGTACTTC. This sequence encodes CASSASGGTPQETQYF.

The J gene is TRBJ2-7, the V gene TRBV5-6; 7 bases match TRBD2. Losses at the gene ends were 0 bases for V and 1 base for J; bases not matched to a gene: 7. CDR3 length: 16 amino acids. Germline V gives CDR1 SGHDT, CDR2 YYEEEE. The chain's CDR3 is CASSLVRGAGSYEQYF. In DNA form, the CDR3 reads TGTGCCAGCAGCTTGGTGCGGGGAGCGGGATCCTACGAGCAGTACTTC.

The rearrangement joins TRBV2 to TRBJ1-2; no clear D. There are 13 residues in the CDR3. Trimming took 5 bases from V and 6 from J, leaving 13 bases between them. Germline values: CDR1 SNHLY, CDR2 FYNNEI. The CDR3 nucleotides are TGTGCCAGCAGTCCTGTGGTAACGGATGGCTACACCTTC. This translates into CASSPVVTDGYTF.